This T cell receptor (beta chain) was sequenced during a study of blood T cells in healthy people across ages. Regarding the study as a whole: Observed TCR beta diversity per million T cells went down as age went up. This fall followed a roughly linear course with age.

As regards this clonotype: Its antigen is unidentified. A junction boundary mismatches the germline segment, possibly from a read error.

Samples had at least 6 million PBMCs isolated from them. Primed by a sample-barcoded 5' primer and a J-beta primer mix, a second PCR proceeded for about 6 to 12 cycles. No fewer than 2.5 million CDR3-containing paired-end reads came from each sample. TCRdb re-analysed the 5' RACE reads in MiXCR, keeping a single row per CDR3 protein. Of 800,000 to 950,000 distinct CDR3 sequences listed, 25% to 30% are singletons. There are 16 residues in the CDR3. CDR1 and CDR2 from the germline V gene are SGHTA and FQGNSA. The data also belong to a second study, concerning T cells of mothers and their children. That report notes: Nine systemically healthy Caucasian donors: three mothers, six children.

The chain has TRBV7-2 and TRBJ1-3, with 7 positions matching TRBD1. Specimen: blood. This clonotype originated in a middle-aged woman in good health. CDR3 DNA: TGTGCCAGCAGCTATACAGGGGACCCCTCTGGAAACACCACATATTTT. Encoded protein: CASSYTGDPSGNTTYF.